This passage covers 27 T cell receptor beta chains from one sample sequenced in a study of early T cells in non-severe SARS-CoV-2 infection. Each CDR3 protein is one row after TCRdb ran MiXCR on the 5' RACE reads. The repertoire holds around 78,000 distinct CDR3 sequences, with 10% as singletons. The source material was whole blood, sampled at baseline. These receptors were obtained from an adult who was a healthcare worker with PCR-confirmed SARS-CoV-2 infection or an uninfected control (not recorded which).

This rearrangement joins TRBV7-9 to TRBJ2-1; D remains unclear. This CDR3 contains 16 residues. The V end lost 2 bases, the J end lost 4 bases, and 15 bases lay between the germline ends. CDR1 and CDR2 from the germline V gene are SEHNR and FQNEAQ (reference sequence). This CDR3 reads CASSLPQRWQYNEQFF. CDR3 nucleotide sequence: TGTGCCAGCAGCTTACCCCAGCGCTGGCAGTACAATGAGCAGTTCTTC.

This clonotype was seen only a few times. A much larger clone is a single base away; this may be a read error. The genes are TRBV7-2 and TRBJ1-4, with D possibly being TRBD1 (6 bases). The CDR3 runs 14 residues. V lost 1 base, J lost 3 bases, and 6 bases lay in between. Germline CDR1 SGHTA, CDR2 FQGNSA. CDR3 sequence (DNA): TGTGCCAGCAGCTTAGACAGGGCTAATGAAAAACTGTTTTTT. This translates into CASSLDRANEKLFF.

This clonotype has a count of ten or more. This chain joins TRBV20-1 and TRBJ2-3; D not certain. CDR3 size: 14 residues. Germline V lookup: CDR1 DFQATT, CDR2 SNEGSKA (reference sequence). Trimming shortened V by 5 bases and J by 4 bases, and 16 bases separated the two germline ends. CDR3 sequence reads: CSAADQILPDTQYF. CDR3 nucleotides: TGCAGTGCTGCCGACCAAATTCTTCCAGATACGCAGTATTTT.

This clonotype was seen once. This chain uses TRBV29-1 with TRBJ2-3, with D uncertain. Germline assignment: CDR1 SQVTM and CDR2 ANQGSEA. Deletions cut 5 bases from V and 0 bases from J, with 15 bases between. The CDR3 is 15 amino acids. The CDR3, as DNA: TGCAGCGTTCTTGATTTCTACACCAGCACAGATACGCAGTATTTT. Translation: CSVLDFYTSTDTQYF.

This clonotype was seen many times. The J gene is TRBJ2-3, the V gene TRBV5-1; D not resolved. Germline lookup yields CDR1 SGHRS and CDR2 YFSETQ. The CDR3 has 14 amino acids. Trimming removed 8 bases from V and 4 bases from J, with 17 bases in between. CDR3 sequence reads: CARTIVGIPDTQYF. The CDR3 nucleotides read TGCGCCAGGACCATAGTAGGGATCCCAGATACGCAGTATTTT.

This clonotype was detected only a few times. The rearrangement uses TRBV24-1 and TRBJ2-3; 9 nucleotides align to TRBD1. The CDR3 covers 14 residues. The germline V gene has CDR1 KGHDR and CDR2 SFDVKD. Unmatched junction bases numbered 2, after V lost 4 bases and J lost 4 bases. The CDR3: CATSDRTGADTQYF. CDR3 sequence (DNA): TGTGCCACCAGTGACAGGACAGGGGCAGATACGCAGTATTTT.

This clonotype showed up just a few times. This chain connects TRBV30 to TRBJ1-3; D gene unclear. The V end was cut by 5 bases, the J end by 3 bases, with 5 bases between. Germline CDR1 is GTSNPN and CDR2 is SVGIG (reference sequence). The CDR3 runs 11 residues. The CDR3 DNA reads TGTGCCTGGGCCAGTGGAAACACCATATATTTT. Residues: CAWASGNTIYF.

The chain has TRBV29-1 and TRBJ2-5, with a possible D match to TRBD1 (6 bases). Per the germline V gene, CDR1 is SQVTM and CDR2 is ANQGSEA. This CDR3 has 15 amino acids. Between the trimmed V and J ends, which lost 4 bases and 5 bases, there was a span of 20 bases. CDR3: CSVAARQARGETQYF. In DNA, the CDR3 is TGCAGCGTTGCCGCCCGACAGGCTAGGGGGGAGACCCAGTACTTC.

This clonotype was counted ten times or more. V usage is TRBV4-3 and J usage is TRBJ2-7; 12 nucleotides align to TRBD2. The CDR3 contains 16 residues. Germline V gene sequence: CDR1 LGHNA, CDR2 YSLEER. Losses at the gene ends were 4 bases for V and 4 bases for J; bases not matched to a gene: 8. The CDR3 nucleotides read TGCGCCAGCAGCCTGAACCTAGCGGGGGGGCCTTACGAGCAGTACTTC. The encoded protein is CASSLNLAGGPYEQYF.

This clonotype was seen many times. This chain links TRBV9 with TRBJ2-2; D not certain. CDR1 is SGDLS and CDR2 is YYNGEE in the germline V gene. The CDR3 runs to 14 residues. The V end was cut by 0 bases, the J end by 7 bases, with 10 bases between. The CDR3 reads CASSVGGRGGELFF. The DNA of the CDR3 is TGTGCCAGCAGCGTAGGAGGAAGAGGCGGGGAGCTGTTTTTT.

The sample holds many counts of this clonotype. The V call is TRBV25-1, the J call TRBJ2-3; 8 bases agree with TRBD2. Germline V gene lookup returns CDR1 MGHDK and CDR2 SYGVNS. The CDR3 is made up of 15 amino acids. Trimming took 4 bases from V and 3 from J; bases not matched to a gene: 6. The CDR3, as DNA: TGTGCCAGCAGTGCCTCGAGCGGGGGAACAGATACGCAGTATTTT. Encoded protein: CASSASSGGTDTQYF. Variable domain in full (rest from reference TRBV25-1 and TRBJ2-3): EADIYQTPRYLVIGTGKKITLECSQTMGHDKMYWYQQDPGMELHLIHYSYGVNSTEKGDLSSESTVSRIRTEHFPLTLESARPSHTSQYLCASSASSGGTDTQYFGPGTRLTVL.

V gene TRBV20-1 combines with J gene TRBJ1-1; no reliable D call. Between the trimmed V and J ends, which lost 6 bases and 2 bases, there was a span of 4 bases. This CDR3 is 10 amino acids long. The V gene's germline CDR1 is DFQATT and CDR2 SNEGSKA (reference sequence). The chain's CDR3 is CSAINTEAFF. The CDR3 DNA reads as TGCAGTGCAATTAACACTGAAGCTTTCTTT.

As for this clonotype: At one of its ends the junction is not consistent with the germline gene, which may arise from a read error. The chain employs TRBV19 and TRBJ2-1; 8 bases line up with TRBD2. The CDR3 sequence is 13 residues long. In germline, CDR1 is LNHDA, CDR2 SQIVND (reference sequence). The CDR3 loop reads CASRIAGMNEQFF. The CDR3 DNA reads as TGTGCCAGTAGGATAGCGGGGATGAATGAGCAGTTCTTC. Together with reference TRBV19 and TRBJ2-1, the CDR3 gives the full variable domain: DGGITQSPKYLFRKEGQNVTLSCEQNLNHDAMYWYRQDPGQGLRLIYYSQIVNDFQKGDIAEGYSVSREKKESFPLTVTSAQKNPTAFYLCASRIAGMNEQFFGPGTRLTVL.

J is TRBJ2-2 and V is TRBV9; D is undetermined. The V end was cut by 1 base, the J end by 7 bases, with 8 bases between. Germline lookup yields CDR1 SGDLS and CDR2 YYNGEE. The CDR3 runs 13 residues. CDR3 nucleotides: TGTGCCAGCAGCGTAAACTCCGGCGGGGAGCTGTTTTTT. Translating it yields CASSVNSGGELFF.

This chain connects TRBV10-3 to TRBJ1-2, with D uncertain. This CDR3 region has 15 residues. Per germline, CDR1 ENHRY and CDR2 SYGVKD. The V end lost 8 bases, the J end lost 8 bases, and 24 bases lay between the germline ends. CDR3 amino acids: CAIRAIERAKDGYTF. DNA for the CDR3: TGTGCCATCCGGGCCATAGAGAGGGCTAAGGACGGCTACACCTTC.

This clonotype was counted only a few times. The CDR3 bases are TGCAGTGCCCTTCAGGGAGGGGCCGAGCAGTACTTC. Translated: CSALQGGAEQYF. The genes are TRBV20-1 and TRBJ2-7, with 7 nucleotides matching TRBD2. The CDR3 length is 12 residues. The V and J ends lost 6 bases and 6 bases, in that order; junction bases with no gene match: 8. Germline CDR1 reads DFQATT; CDR2 reads SNEGSKA (reference sequence).

The chain couples TRBV20-1 to TRBJ1-1; no reliable D call. Looked up from germline, CDR1 is DFQATT and CDR2 is SNEGSKA (reference sequence). This CDR3 region has 15 residues. V lost 0 bases to trimming and J lost 5 bases, with 16 bases between them. CDR3 in amino acids: CSARDNRGIGTEAFF. The CDR3 DNA sequence: TGCAGTGCTAGAGATAATCGAGGGATCGGAACTGAAGCTTTCTTT.

This clonotype has ten or more counts. The chain has TRBV12-3 or TRBV12-4 and TRBJ1-5, with D tentatively TRBD1 (5 bases). This CDR3 has 13 residues. Trimming removed 11 bases from V and 3 bases from J, with 14 bases in between. The CDR3 DNA reads TGTGCCGGTGGCAGGGTAAACAATCAGCCCCAGCATTTT. It codes for CAGGRVNNQPQHF.

This clonotype has ten or more counts. The rearrangement uses TRBV12-3 or TRBV12-4 and TRBJ2-7; D may be TRBD1 or TRBD2 (5 bases each). Between the trimmed V and J ends, which lost 1 base and 2 bases, there was a span of 9 bases. The CDR3 is 14 residues long. The CDR3 loop is CASSLGGNAYEQYF. The DNA for the CDR3 is TGTGCCAGCAGTTTAGGGGGGAACGCCTACGAGCAGTACTTC.

This clonotype was observed a few times. Compared with germline, one end of the junction differs, possibly owing to a read error. V and J are TRBV13 and TRBJ1-1, with a possible D match to TRBD1 (5 bases). This CDR3 is 13 amino acids long. Germline V gives CDR1 PRHDT, CDR2 FYEKMQ (reference sequence). CDR3 bases: TGTGCCAGCAGCTCCAGGGTGAAGACTGAAGCTTTCTTT. Translated: CASSSRVKTEAFF.

This clonotype was found a few times. V is TRBV6-6 and J is TRBJ2-7, with 12 bases fitting TRBD2. CDR1 MNHNY and CDR2 SVGAGI come from the germline V gene (reference sequence). J lost 0 bases, V lost 7 bases, and 1 base had no gene match. CDR3 length: 14 amino acids. In DNA form, the CDR3 reads TGTGCCAGCAAACTAGCGGGGGGCTCCTACGAGCAGTACTTC. It is translated as CASKLAGGSYEQYF.

This clonotype was picked up many times. The V gene is TRBV5-1, the J gene TRBJ2-7, with D perhaps matching TRBD2 (5 bases). Germline V gene data show CDR1 as SGHRS and CDR2 as YFSETQ. V lost 4 bases and J lost 5, with 16 bases in between. This CDR3 spans 14 amino acids. CDR3 residues: CASSQQGTRDEQYF. The CDR3 nucleotides are TGCGCCAGCAGCCAACAAGGAACGCGGGACGAGCAGTACTTC.

The chain has TRBV18 and TRBJ1-1; D is undetermined. Germline CDR1 is KGHSH and CDR2 is LQKENI. V lost 3 bases, J lost 1 base, and 12 bases lay in between. The CDR3 is 15 residues long. CDR3 coding DNA: TGTGCCAGCTCACCGGGTGGCCAGCGGAACACTGAAGCTTTCTTT. Its translation: CASSPGGQRNTEAFF.

This clonotype was seen a handful of times. CDR3 protein: CASRGQGFTYEQYF. The CDR3 DNA sequence: TGTGCCAGCAGGGGACAGGGGTTTACCTACGAGCAGTACTTC. The chain links TRBV2 to TRBJ2-7, with 10 nucleotides matching TRBD1. The CDR3 is 14 amino acids. Germline V gene lookup returns CDR1 SNHLY and CDR2 FYNNEI. Trimming at V came to 6 bases and at J to 2 bases, leaving 4 bases not matched to a gene.

This clonotype was observed a handful of times. The rearrangement links TRBV5-6 to TRBJ2-3; tentatively, D is TRBD1 (6 bases). CDR1 and CDR2 (germline): SGHDT, YYEEEE. Trimming cost V 1 base and J 2 bases, with 11 bases left between them. CDR3 length equals 15 residues. The DNA of the CDR3 is TGTGCCAGCAGCTTGTGGCAGGGGAACACAGATACGCAGTATTTT. It encodes CASSLWQGNTDTQYF.

The table lists this clonotype with a few counts. In DNA, the CDR3 is TGTGCCAGCAGTTACCCGTCTCGCGGGGGAATAGATACGCAGTATTTT. Protein: CASSYPSRGGIDTQYF. The chain carries TRBV6-6 and TRBJ2-3, with TRBD2 matching over 7 bases. Germline V gene lookup returns CDR1 MNHNY and CDR2 SVGAGI (reference sequence). The CDR3 spans 16 residues. With 2 bases clipped from V and 5 bases from J, the junction kept 10 bases outside the gene matches.

There are many counts of this clonotype. The rearrangement uses TRBV11-2 and TRBJ2-7; tentatively, D is TRBD1 or TRBD2 (6 bases each). The CDR3 is 15 residues long. Between the trimmed V and J ends, which lost 5 bases and 3 bases, there was a span of 17 bases. CDR1 and CDR2 from the germline V gene are SGHAT and FQNNGV. The CDR3 here is CASSQTAGQSYEQYF. The CDR3 bases are TGTGCCAGCAGCCAAACCGCGGGACAAAGCTACGAGCAGTACTTC.